This is a list of T cell receptor beta chains from one sample in a study of blood T cell repertoires in COVID-19. The table came from immunoSEQ multiplex PCR; TCRdb's copy has only in-frame clones and leaves some out. The sample contains some 250,000 clones, approximately 90% of which appear only once. Sequenced input: peripheral blood. The receptors were gathered from a man aged 25-45 years who had recovered from COVID-19. Each CDR3 is given with its conserved first and last residue. The order of the fields is D gene, clone size, J gene, V gene, CDR3 DNA, CDR3 protein. The D gene is left open where the match is weak. Part of the rows lack a size; the others show once, few, many or a class for expanded clones.

>-|-|TRBJ1-3|TRBV15
TGTGCCACCAGCACTCGAGGGAGTACCATATATTTT
CATSTRGSTIYF
>-|-|TRBJ1-2|TRBV7-8
TGTGCCAGCAGCGGAGGGGCAGAGCCTTATGGCTACACCTTC
CASSGGAEPYGYTF
>TRBD1|-|TRBJ1-1|TRBV7-6
TGTGCCAGCAGCTTTCCCCGGACAGGGCTGAACACTGAAGCTTTCTTT
CASSFPRTGLNTEAFF
>TRBD2|-|TRBJ2-5|TRBV7-2
TGTGCCAGCAGCTGGGGACTAGCGGAGCAAGAGACCCAGTACTTC
CASSWGLAEQETQYF
>-|-|TRBJ2-5|TRBV7-2
TGTGCCAGCAGCTCCAGGGCAATGGTACCTCAGTACTTC
CASSSRAMVPQYF
>-|-|TRBJ2-3|TRBV7-9
TGTGCCAGCAGCGACTCCGGCTCCACAGATACGCAGTATTTT
CASSDSGSTDTQYF
>-|once|TRBJ2-4|TRBV6-4
TGTGCCAGCAGGGACCGCGATAGCCTAGCCAAAAACATTCAGTACTTC
CASRDRDSLAKNIQYF
>TRBD1|-|TRBJ2-7|TRBV6-5
TGTGCCAGCTCCTTATACAGGGGACCTTCCTACGAGCAGTACTTC
CASSLYRGPSYEQYF
>-|-|TRBJ2-7|TRBV19
TGTGCCAGTAGTATAGGCCTACTGAACTACGAGCAGTACTTC
CASSIGLLNYEQYF
>-|-|TRBJ1-1|TRBV19
TGTGCCAGTATTTGGGGAGGGGTGAACACTGAAGCTTTCTTT
CASIWGGVNTEAFF
>-|-|TRBJ2-2|TRBV18
TGTGCCAGCTCACCAATTAGTCCCATCCGGGAGACGGGGGAGCTGTTTTTT
CASSPISPIRETGELFF
>-|-|TRBJ1-1|TRBV7-2
TGTGCCAGCAGCTTGACTGGGTGGAGCACTGAAGCTTTCTTT
CASSLTGWSTEAFF